Sequencing of this T cell receptor beta chain was carried out in a study of neoadjuvant anti-PD-1 for oral cavity cancer (dated by TCRdb to the early 2020s). Describing the broader study: Before curative-intent surgical resection, most patients were given three to four biweekly doses of nivolumab at 3 mg/kg. Patients with complete response, partial response or stable disease by RECIST 1.1 were defined as responders, whereas patients with progression were defined as non-responders. For patients who did not progress, a fourth nivolumab dose was given around day 43, followed by definitive surgical resection on days 50-56. The parent correlative cohort had 12 to 13 patients and a response rate of more than 25%.

For deep sequencing of PBMC libraries, mostly roughly 520 ng of input genomic DNA was used, and six replicates were run per sample. The immunoSEQ hsTCRbeta kit was used to prepare TCRbeta libraries according to the manufacturer's instructions. The finished libraries were brought together in one pool at 2.5 to 3.5 nM, which was then read using an Illumina NovaSeq 6000 S4 flow cell. The study's own analysis went as follows. The immunoSEQ Analyzer was used for raw data preprocessing and quality control. The analysis was limited to productive rearrangements, and each clonotype was defined by a unique CDR3 amino acid sequence. Using the R package tcR, the researchers computed the Gini-Simpson index as their estimate of repertoire clonality. Gini indices were compared with Student's t test, and associations with tumor size change were assessed by Pearson correlation. TCRdb provides this immuneACCESS table in a form limited to in-frame rearrangements. Some clones are lacking; in checked studies, under half of them reflect an unresolved V gene, and why the rest are absent is not known. The DNA gave D and trimming, while V, J and clone size come from that table. This sample is represented by over 80,000 clones; approximately 80% of them were singletons. The top ten clonotypes cover over 2.5% of the sample.

Looking up the germline V gene yields CDR1 MGHDK and CDR2 SYGVNS. Trimming takes 6 bases from V and 11 bases from J, and the germline ends sit 22 bases apart. Counted from cysteine to phenylalanine, this CDR3 has 14 amino acids. The sequence is cut down to CDR3 DNA, 42 bases in frame from base 1. The time point label, read with the paper, signifies: before neoadjuvant nivolumab. None of the patients had received prior systemic or radiation treatment, and all were newly diagnosed with stage II-IVA oral cavity squamous cell carcinoma. The cohort was made up of patients with locally advanced, HPV-negative oral cavity squamous cell carcinoma. Peripheral blood mononuclear cells were analyzed directly and were not maintained or expanded in culture. The samples were obtained from a longitudinal correlative study of a single-arm phase II trial testing neoadjuvant nivolumab in oral cavity squamous cell carcinoma. Subject-matched pre- and post-treatment PBMCs and tumors from three responders and three non-responders underwent genomic DNA-based TCRbeta sequencing. Peripheral blood mononuclear cells were collected once before nivolumab treatment and again after treatment, at the time of surgery. Genomic DNA was isolated from PBMCs using the Maxwell RSC DNA from Cells kit.

This clone has just one count. Its recognized antigen is unknown. Per-base quality was not reported, and no clone a single base away is much larger than it. What the authors observed across the whole study: Higher pretreatment blood Treg/Th17 ratios correlated with higher pretreatment blood TCRbeta clonality and lower post-treatment tumor TCRbeta clonality. After neoadjuvant nivolumab, T cell clonality (Gini index) in PBMCs was significantly higher in non-responders than in responders. Only a few patients per response group were included in the TCR analyses, and the authors called for validation in larger cohorts.

The chain was built from TRBV25-1 and TRBJ1-1; the D gene is perhaps TRBD1, on 6 matching bases. The TCR comes from a person between 40 and 85 years old with oral cavity squamous cell carcinoma. The input for sequencing was PBMCs, taken before nivolumab (anti-PD-1) treatment. The DNA is TGTGCCAGCAGCGAAACCGCACAGGGATGGTCGGCTTTCTTT. Translation gives CASSETAQGWSAFF.